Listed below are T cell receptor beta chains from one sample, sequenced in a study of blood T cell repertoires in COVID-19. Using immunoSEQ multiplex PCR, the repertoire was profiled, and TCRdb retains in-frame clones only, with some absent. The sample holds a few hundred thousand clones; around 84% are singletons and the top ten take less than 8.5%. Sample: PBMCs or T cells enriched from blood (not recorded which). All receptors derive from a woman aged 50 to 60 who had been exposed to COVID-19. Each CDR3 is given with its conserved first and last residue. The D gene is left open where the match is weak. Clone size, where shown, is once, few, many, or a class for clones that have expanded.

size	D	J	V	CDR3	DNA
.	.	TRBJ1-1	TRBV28	CASKRGAGAEAFF	TGTGCCAGCAAGCGGGGGGCGGGAGCTGAAGCTTTCTTT
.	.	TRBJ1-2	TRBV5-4	CASSLVTGLGYTF	TGTGCCAGCAGCTTGGTAACAGGGCTTGGCTACACCTTC
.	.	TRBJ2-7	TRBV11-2	CASSLVDEQYF	TGTGCCAGCAGCTTAGTAGATGAGCAGTACTTC
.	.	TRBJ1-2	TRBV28	CASSLTGTSNYGYTF	TGTGCCAGCAGTTTAACCGGGACATCTAACTATGGCTACACCTTC
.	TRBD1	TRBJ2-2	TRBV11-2	CASSLQGAGTGELFF	TGTGCCAGCAGCCTACAGGGGGCGGGCACCGGGGAGCTGTTTTTT
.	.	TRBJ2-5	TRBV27	CASSPYTFGETQYF	TGTGCCAGCAGTCCGTATACTTTCGGGGAGACCCAGTACTTC
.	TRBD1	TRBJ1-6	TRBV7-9	CASSSARGLVSPLHF	TGTGCCAGCAGCTCGGCCAGGGGGCTGGTTTCACCCCTCCACTTT
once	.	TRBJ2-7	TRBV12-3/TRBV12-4	CASSLRDSDEQYF	TGTGCCAGCAGTTTGCGGGATTCCGACGAGCAGTACTTC
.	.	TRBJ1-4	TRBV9	CASSVGGTGSEKLFF	TGTGCCAGCAGCGTAGGAGGCACAGGGTCGGAAAAACTGTTTTTT
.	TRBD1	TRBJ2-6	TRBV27	CASSPLGQDYSGANVLTF	TGTGCCAGTTCCCCACTGGGACAGGATTACTCTGGGGCCAACGTCCTGACTTTC
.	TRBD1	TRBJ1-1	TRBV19	CASSMESGGVYTEAFF	TGTGCCAGTAGTATGGAGTCAGGGGGCGTTTACACTGAAGCTTTCTTT
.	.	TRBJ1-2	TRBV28	CDAGRGDNYGYTF	TGTGACGCGGGCAGGGGAGATAACTATGGCTACACCTTC
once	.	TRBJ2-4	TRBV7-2	CASSLTGPGGNIQYF	TGTGCCAGCAGCTTAACAGGTCCCGGTGGAAACATTCAGTACTTC
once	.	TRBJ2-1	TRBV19	CASTPQEGLGEQFF	TGTGCCAGTACCCCCCAGGAGGGTCTCGGTGAGCAGTTCTTC
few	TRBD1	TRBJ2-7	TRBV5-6	CASSFSAGGYEQYF	TGTGCCAGCAGCTTTTCTGCAGGGGGTTATGAGCAGTACTTC
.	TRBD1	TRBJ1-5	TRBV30	CAWSAGTGVSGNQPQHF	TGTGCCTGGAGTGCCGGGACAGGGGTTTCGGGCAATCAGCCCCAGCATTTT
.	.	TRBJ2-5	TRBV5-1	CASSLDHRSQETQYF	TGCGCCAGCAGCTTGGATCACCGGTCCCAAGAGACCCAGTACTTC
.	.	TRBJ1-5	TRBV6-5	CASSYGGADQPQHF	TGTGCCAGCAGTTACGGGGGCGCGGATCAGCCCCAGCATTTT
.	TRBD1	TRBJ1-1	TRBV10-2	CASIGDRGITEAFF	TGCGCCAGCATAGGGGACAGGGGAATCACTGAAGCTTTCTTT
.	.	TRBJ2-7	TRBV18	CASSPLRVDEQYF	TGTGCCAGCTCACCACTGCGGGTAGACGAGCAGTACTTC
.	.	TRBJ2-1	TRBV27	CASSFFNEQFF	TGTGCCAGCAGTTTCTTCAATGAGCAGTTCTTC
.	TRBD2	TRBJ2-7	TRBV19	CASAAGGNSYEQYF	TGTGCCAGCGCAGCGGGGGGGAACTCCTACGAGCAGTACTTC
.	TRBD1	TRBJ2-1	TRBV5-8	CASSPRTGGEQFF	TGTGCCAGCAGCCCTCGAACAGGGGGTGAGCAGTTCTTC